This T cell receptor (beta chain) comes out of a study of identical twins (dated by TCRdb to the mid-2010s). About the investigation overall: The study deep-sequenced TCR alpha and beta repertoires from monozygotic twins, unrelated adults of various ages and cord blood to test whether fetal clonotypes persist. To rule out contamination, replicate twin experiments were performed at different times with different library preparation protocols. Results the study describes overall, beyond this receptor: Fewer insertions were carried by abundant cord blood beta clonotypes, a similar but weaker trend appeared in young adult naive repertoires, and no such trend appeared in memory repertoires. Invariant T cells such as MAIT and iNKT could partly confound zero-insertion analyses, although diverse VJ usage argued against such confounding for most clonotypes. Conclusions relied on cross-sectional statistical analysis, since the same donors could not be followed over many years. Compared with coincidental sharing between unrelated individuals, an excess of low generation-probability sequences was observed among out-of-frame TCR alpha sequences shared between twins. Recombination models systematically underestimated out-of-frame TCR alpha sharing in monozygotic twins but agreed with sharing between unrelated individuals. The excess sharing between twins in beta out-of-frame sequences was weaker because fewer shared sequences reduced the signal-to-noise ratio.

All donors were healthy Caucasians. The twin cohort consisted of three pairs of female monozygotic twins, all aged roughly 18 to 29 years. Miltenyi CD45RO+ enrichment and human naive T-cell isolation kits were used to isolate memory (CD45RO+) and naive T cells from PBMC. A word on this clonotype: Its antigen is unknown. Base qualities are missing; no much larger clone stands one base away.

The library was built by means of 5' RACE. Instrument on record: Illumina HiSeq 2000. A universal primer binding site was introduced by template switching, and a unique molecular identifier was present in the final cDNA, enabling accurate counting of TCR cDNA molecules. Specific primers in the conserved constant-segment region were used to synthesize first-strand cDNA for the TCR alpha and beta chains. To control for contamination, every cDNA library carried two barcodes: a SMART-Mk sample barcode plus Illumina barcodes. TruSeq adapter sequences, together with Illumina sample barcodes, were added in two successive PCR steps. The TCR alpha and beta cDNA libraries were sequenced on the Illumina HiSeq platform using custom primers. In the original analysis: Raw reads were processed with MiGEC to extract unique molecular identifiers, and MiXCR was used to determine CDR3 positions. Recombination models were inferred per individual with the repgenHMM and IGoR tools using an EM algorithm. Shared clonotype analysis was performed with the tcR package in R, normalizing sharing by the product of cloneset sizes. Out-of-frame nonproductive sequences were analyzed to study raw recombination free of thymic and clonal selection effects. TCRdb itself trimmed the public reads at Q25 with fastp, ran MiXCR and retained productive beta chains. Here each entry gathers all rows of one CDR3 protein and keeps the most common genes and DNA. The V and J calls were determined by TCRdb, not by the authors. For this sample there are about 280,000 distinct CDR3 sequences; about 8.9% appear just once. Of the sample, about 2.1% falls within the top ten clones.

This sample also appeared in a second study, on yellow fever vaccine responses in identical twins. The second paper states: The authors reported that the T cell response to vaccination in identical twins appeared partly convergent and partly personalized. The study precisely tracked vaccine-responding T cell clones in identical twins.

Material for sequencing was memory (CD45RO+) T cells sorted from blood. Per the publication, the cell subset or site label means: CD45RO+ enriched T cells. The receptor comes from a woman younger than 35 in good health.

The CDR3 protein is CASRRTAFQETQYF. The DNA reads TGTGCCAGCCGCAGGACAGCCTTTCAAGAGACCCAGTACTTC. This chain joins TRBV7-9 to TRBJ2-5, and TRBD1 may be the D gene, going by 6 matching bases. The CDR3 runs 14 residues from the cysteine to the phenylalanine. Just the 42-base CDR3 DNA is kept, in frame starting at base 1. V is cut by 8 bases and J by 2 bases, and the space between the germline ends is 15 bases. CDR1 SEHNR and CDR2 FQNEAQ were looked up in the germline V gene (reference sequence).